Listed below are T cell receptor beta chains from one sample, sequenced in a study of lymphopenia after photon versus proton radiotherapy. Produced via immunoSEQ multiplex PCR; TCRdb's table is partial and in-frame only. The sample has approximately 3,100 clones, roughly three quarters seen once. Source: peripheral blood, taken from a patient treated with proton-based radiotherapy. These receptors came from a man older than 75 with esophageal cancer. Each CDR3 is given with its conserved first and last residue. The D gene is left open where the match is weak. Clone size, where shown, is once, few, many, or a class for clones that have expanded.

j_gene | v_gene | d_gene | abundance | CDR3aa | CDR3nt
TRBJ2-1 | TRBV7-7 | . | . | CASSLGTSNNEQFF | TGTGCCAGCAGCTTGGGTACTAGTAACAATGAGCAGTTCTTC
TRBJ2-1 | TRBV5-4 | TRBD2 | . | CASNGLAGGLNNEQFF | TGTGCCAGCAACGGACTAGCGGGGGGATTAAACAATGAGCAGTTCTTC
TRBJ1-4 | TRBV5-6 | . | . | CASSLANNYEKLFF | TGTGCCAGCAGCTTGGCCAATAACTATGAAAAACTGTTTTTT
TRBJ2-3 | TRBV7-6 | . | . | CASSLDQLLFGIRTDTQYF | TGTGCCAGCAGCTTAGACCAGTTACTATTCGGTATTCGCACAGATACGCAGTATTTT
TRBJ2-3 | TRBV7-3 | . | . | CASSLGGFSTDTQYF | TGTGCCAGCAGCTTAGGGGGATTCAGCACAGATACGCAGTATTTT
TRBJ1-4 | TRBV29-1 | TRBD1 | few | CSVTGTGSEKLFF | TGCAGCGTTACCGGGACAGGGAGTGAAAAACTGTTTTTT
TRBJ2-2 | TRBV5-1 | . | medium-sized | CASSLRAEDTGELFF | TGCGCCAGCAGCTTGAGGGCAGAGGACACCGGGGAGCTGTTTTTT
TRBJ2-7 | TRBV2 | . | . | CASSRGPSSYEQYF | TGTGCCAGCAGCCGTGGCCCAAGCTCCTACGAGCAGTACTTC
TRBJ1-3 | TRBV18 | . | . | CASSPMQPGHLNTIYF | TGTGCCAGCTCACCTATGCAACCGGGACACCTAAACACCATATATTTT
TRBJ2-2 | TRBV6-1 | . | few | CASDRQENTGELFF | TGTGCCAGCGACAGACAGGAGAACACCGGGGAGCTGTTTTTT
TRBJ2-7 | TRBV2 | . | . | CASLQQGGAYEQYF | TGTGCCAGCCTCCAACAGGGGGGGGCCTACGAGCAGTACTTC
TRBJ2-7 | TRBV19 | TRBD1 | once | CASSMGTGGAVDEQYF | TGTGCCAGTAGTATGGGGACAGGGGGAGCGGTTGACGAGCAGTACTTC
TRBJ2-7 | TRBV7-6 | TRBD1 | few | CASSAWVDRGFYEQYF | TGTGCCAGCAGCGCATGGGTGGACAGGGGATTCTACGAGCAGTACTTC